This entry concerns a single T cell receptor beta chain. Its antigen is unknown. The data were obtained in a study of shared clonotypes between healthy human individuals. Study findings and constraints: In a handful of donors, 4.5% to 5.5% of naive CD4 clonotypes appeared in common.

Trimming left V 0 bases short and J 3 bases short, with 14 bases between. The germline V gene encodes CDR1 LGHNT and CDR2 FRNRAP. The CDR3 totals 16 residues. In the CD4+ fraction, cells were divided into CD45RA+ naive and CD45RA-negative memory subsets. At deep level, the assay was performed. The assay was immunoSEQ multiplex PCR, and TCRdb's table has in-frame clones only and misses some. The sample carries approximately 980,000 clones, around 80% recorded once. Sequenced input: memory CD4+ T cells sorted from blood. Subset of the sample: CD45RA-negative fraction. The chain recombines TRBV12-5 with TRBJ1-2, with TRBD1 as a possible D gene (6 bases). The clonotype comes from a man younger than 30 in good health. CDR3 nucleotide sequence: TGTGCTAGTGGTTTGGTACAGAAACAGGGCGACTATGGCTACACCTTC. Translating it yields CASGLVQKQGDYGYTF.